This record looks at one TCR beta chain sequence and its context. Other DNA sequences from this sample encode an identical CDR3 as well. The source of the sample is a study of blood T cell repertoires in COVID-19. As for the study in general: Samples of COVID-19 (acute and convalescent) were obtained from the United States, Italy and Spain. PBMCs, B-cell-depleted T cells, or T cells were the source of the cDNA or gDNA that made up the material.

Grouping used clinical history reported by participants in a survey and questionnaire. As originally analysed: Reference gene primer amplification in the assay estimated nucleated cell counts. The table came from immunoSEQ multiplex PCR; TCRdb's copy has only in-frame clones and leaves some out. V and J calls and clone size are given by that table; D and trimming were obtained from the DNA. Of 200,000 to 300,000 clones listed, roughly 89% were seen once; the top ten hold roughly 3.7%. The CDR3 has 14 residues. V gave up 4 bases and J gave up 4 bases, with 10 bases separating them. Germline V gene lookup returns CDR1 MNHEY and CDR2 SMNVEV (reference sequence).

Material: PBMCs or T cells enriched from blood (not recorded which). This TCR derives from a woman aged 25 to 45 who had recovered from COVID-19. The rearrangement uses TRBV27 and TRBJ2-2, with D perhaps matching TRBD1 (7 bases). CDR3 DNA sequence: TGTGCCAGCAGTTGGCAGGGGGGCACCGGGGAGCTGTTTTTT. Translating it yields CASSWQGGTGELFF.